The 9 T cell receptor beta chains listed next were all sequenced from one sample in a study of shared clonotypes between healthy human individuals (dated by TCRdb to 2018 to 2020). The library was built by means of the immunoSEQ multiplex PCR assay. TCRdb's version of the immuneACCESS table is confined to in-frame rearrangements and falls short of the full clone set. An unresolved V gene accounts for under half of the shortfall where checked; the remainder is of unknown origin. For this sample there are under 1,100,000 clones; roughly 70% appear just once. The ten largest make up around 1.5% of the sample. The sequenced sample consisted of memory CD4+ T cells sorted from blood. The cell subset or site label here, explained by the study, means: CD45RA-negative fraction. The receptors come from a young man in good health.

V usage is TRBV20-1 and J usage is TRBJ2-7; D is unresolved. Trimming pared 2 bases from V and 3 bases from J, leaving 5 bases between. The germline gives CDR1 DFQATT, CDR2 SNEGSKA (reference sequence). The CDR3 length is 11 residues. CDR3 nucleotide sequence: TGCAGTGCTAGAAAAAGCTACGAGCAGTACTTC. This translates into CSARKSYEQYF.

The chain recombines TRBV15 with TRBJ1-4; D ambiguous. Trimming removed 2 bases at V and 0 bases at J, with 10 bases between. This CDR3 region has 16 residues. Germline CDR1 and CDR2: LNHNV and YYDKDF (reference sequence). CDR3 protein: CATSRSRSPTNEKLFF. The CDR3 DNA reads TGTGCCACCAGCAGATCCCGGTCCCCAACTAATGAAAAACTGTTTTTT.

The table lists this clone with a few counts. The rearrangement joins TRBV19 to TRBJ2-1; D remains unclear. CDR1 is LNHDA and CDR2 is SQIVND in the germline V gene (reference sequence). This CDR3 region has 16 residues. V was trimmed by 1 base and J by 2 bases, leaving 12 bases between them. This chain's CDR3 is CASSIGTESPYNEQFF. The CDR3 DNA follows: TGTGCCAGTAGTATAGGGACGGAAAGCCCCTACAATGAGCAGTTCTTC.

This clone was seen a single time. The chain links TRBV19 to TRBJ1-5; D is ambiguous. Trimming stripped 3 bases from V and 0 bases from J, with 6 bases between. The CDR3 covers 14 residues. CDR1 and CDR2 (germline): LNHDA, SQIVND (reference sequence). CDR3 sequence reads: CASSILDSNQPQHF. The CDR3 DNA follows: TGTGCCAGTAGTATCTTAGATAGCAATCAGCCCCAGCATTTT.

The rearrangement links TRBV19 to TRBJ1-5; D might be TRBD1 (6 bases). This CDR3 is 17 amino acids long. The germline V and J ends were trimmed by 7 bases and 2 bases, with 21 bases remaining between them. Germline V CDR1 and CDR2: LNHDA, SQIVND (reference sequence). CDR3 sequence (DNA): TGTGCCAGTACCACGCCGGGAGGGGGGGTTGGCAATCAGCCCCAGCATTTT. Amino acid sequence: CASTTPGGGVGNQPQHF.

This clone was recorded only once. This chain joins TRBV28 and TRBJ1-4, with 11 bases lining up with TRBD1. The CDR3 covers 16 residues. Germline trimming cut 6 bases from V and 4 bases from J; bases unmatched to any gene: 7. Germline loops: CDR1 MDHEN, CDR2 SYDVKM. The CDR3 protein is CASSTPGQGDNEKLFF. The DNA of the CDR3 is TGTGCCAGCAGCACCCCGGGACAGGGGGATAATGAAAAACTGTTTTTT. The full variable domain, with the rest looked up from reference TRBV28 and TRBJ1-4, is DVKVTQSSRYLVKRTGEKVFLECVQDMDHENMFWYRQDPGLGLRLIYFSYDVKMKEKGDIPEGYSVSREKKERFSLILESASTNQTSMYLCASSTPGQGDNEKLFFGSGTQLSVL.

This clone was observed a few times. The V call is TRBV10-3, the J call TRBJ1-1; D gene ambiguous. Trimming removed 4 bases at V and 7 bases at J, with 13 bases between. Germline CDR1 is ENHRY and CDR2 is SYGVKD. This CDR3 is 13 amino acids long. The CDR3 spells CAISGSGLGEAFF. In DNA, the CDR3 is TGTGCCATCAGTGGATCCGGGTTGGGTGAAGCTTTCTTT.

The CDR3 DNA sequence: TGTGCCAGTAGTAGGGCAGGGATGGGCAATGAGCAGTTCTTC. Protein product: CASSRAGMGNEQFF. The chain uses TRBV19 and TRBJ2-1, with D tentatively TRBD1 (5 bases). The CDR3 consists of 14 residues. Trimming pared 4 bases from V and 6 bases from J, leaving 13 bases between. CDR1 LNHDA and CDR2 SQIVND come from the germline V gene (reference sequence).

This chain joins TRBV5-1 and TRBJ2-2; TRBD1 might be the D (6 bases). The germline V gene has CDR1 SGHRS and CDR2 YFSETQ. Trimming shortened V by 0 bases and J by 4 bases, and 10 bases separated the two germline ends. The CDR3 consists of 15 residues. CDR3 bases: TGCGCCAGCAGCTTGGGGACAGCCGCCACCGGGGAGCTGTTTTTT. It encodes CASSLGTAATGELFF.